Listed here is a single T cell receptor (beta chain). The data derive from a study of blood T cell repertoires in COVID-19. There are 12 residues in the CDR3. V was shortened by 3 bases and J by 3 bases, with 4 bases between the two germline ends. CDR1 is MGHRA and CDR2 is YSYEKL in the germline V gene. Profiling relied on immunoSEQ multiplex PCR, and the TCRdb table lists in-frame clones only, not all of them. Here the sample spans more than 95,000 clones, roughly 79% being singletons. The chain is built from TRBV4-1 and TRBJ2-3; D is uncertain. This sequence originates from a woman in her seventies with acute or convalescent COVID-19. The sequencing input was peripheral blood. The CDR3: CASSHLTDTQYF. DNA for the CDR3: TGCGCCAGCAGCCATTTAACAGATACGCAGTATTTT.